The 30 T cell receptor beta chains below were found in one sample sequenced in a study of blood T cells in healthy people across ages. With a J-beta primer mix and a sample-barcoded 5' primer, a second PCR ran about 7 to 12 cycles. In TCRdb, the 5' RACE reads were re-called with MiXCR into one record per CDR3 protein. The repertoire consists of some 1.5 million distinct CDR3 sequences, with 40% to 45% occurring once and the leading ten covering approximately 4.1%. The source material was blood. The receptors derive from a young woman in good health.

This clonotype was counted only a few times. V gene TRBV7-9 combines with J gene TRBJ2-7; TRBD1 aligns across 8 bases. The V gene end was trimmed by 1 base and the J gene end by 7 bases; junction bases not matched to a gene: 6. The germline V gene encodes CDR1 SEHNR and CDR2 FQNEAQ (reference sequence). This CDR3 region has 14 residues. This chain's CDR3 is CASSLGTGFFEQYF. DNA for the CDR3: TGTGCCAGCAGCTTAGGGACAGGGTTCTTTGAGCAGTACTTC.

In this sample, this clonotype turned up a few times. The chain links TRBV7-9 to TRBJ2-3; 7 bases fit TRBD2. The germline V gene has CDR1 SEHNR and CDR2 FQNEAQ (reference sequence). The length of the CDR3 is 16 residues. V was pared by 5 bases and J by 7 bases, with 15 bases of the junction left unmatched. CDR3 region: CASSPMSAGRTYTQYF. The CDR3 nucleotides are TGTGCCAGCAGCCCCATGTCAGCGGGAAGAACCTATACGCAGTATTTT.

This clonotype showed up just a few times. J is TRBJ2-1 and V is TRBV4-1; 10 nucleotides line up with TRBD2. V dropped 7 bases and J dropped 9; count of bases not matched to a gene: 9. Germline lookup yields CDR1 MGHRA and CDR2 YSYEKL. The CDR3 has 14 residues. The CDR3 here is CASTGAGGLSEQFF. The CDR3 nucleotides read TGCGCCAGCACCGGAGCGGGGGGGCTTAGTGAGCAGTTCTTC.

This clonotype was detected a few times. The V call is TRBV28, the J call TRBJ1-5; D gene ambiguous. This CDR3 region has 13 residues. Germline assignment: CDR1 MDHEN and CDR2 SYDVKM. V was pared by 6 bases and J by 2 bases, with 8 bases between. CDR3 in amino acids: CASRGRGNQPQHF. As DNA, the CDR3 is TGTGCCAGCAGGGGTCGGGGCAATCAGCCCCAGCATTTT.

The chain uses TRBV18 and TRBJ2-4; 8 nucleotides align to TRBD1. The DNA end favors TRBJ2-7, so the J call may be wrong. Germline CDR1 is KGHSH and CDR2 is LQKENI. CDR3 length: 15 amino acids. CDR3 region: CASSPTGALTYEQYF. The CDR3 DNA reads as TGTGCCAGCTCACCGACAGGGGCCCTAACCTACGAGCAGTACTTC.

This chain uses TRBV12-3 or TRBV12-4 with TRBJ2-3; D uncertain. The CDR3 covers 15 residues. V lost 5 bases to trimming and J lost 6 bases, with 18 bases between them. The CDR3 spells CASSPRLRQGDTQYF. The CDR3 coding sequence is TGTGCCAGCAGTCCGCGGTTGAGGCAAGGGGATACGCAGTATTTT.

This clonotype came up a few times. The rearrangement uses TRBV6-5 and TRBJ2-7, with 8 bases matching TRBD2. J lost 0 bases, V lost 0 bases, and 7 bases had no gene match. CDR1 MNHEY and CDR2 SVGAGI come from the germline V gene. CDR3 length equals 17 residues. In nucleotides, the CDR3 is TGTGCCAGCAGTTACTCCTATAGCGGGATGAGCTCCTACGAGCAGTACTTC. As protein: CASSYSYSGMSSYEQYF.

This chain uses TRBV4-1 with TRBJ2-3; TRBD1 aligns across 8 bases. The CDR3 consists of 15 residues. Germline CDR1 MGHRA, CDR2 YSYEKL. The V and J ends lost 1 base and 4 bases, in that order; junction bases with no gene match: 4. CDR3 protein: CASSQGPGQADTQYF. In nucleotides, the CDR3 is TGCGCCAGCAGCCAAGGGCCGGGACAGGCAGATACGCAGTATTTT.

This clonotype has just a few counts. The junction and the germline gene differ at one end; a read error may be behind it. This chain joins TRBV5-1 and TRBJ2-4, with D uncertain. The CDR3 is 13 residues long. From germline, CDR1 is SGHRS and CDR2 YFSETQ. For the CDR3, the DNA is TGCGCCAGCAGCTTGCTGGGGAAAACCATTCAGTACTTC. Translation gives CASSLLGKTIQYF.

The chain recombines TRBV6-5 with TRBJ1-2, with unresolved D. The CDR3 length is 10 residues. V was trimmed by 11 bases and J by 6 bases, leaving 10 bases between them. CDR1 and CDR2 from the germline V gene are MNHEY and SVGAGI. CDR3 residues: CAAGMNGYTF. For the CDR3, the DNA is TGTGCCGCGGGGATGAATGGCTACACCTTC.

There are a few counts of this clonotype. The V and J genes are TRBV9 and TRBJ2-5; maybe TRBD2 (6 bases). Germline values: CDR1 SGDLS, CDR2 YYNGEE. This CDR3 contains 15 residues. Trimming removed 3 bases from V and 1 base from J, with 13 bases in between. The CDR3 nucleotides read TGTGCCAGCAGCGCCGCCGGGGGTCTCCAAGAGACCCAGTACTTC. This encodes CASSAAGGLQETQYF.

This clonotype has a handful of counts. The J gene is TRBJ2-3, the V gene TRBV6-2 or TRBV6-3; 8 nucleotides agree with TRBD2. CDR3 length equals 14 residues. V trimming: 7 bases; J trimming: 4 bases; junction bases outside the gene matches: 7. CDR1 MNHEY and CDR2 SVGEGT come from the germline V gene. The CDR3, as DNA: TGTGCCAGCATTTCGGGAGGGAGGCCAGATACGCAGTATTTT. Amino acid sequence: CASISGGRPDTQYF.

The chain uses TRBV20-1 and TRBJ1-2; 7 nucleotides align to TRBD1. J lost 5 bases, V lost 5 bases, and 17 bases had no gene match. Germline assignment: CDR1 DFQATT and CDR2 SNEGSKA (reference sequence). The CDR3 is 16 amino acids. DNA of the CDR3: TGCAGTGCTGTTACAGGGGCCTCTCGAGTACCATATGGCTACACCTTC. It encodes CSAVTGASRVPYGYTF.

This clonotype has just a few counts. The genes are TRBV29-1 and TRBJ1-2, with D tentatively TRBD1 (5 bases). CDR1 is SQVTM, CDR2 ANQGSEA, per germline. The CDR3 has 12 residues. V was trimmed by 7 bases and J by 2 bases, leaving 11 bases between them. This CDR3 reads CSGETANYGYTF. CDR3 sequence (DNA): TGCAGCGGGGAGACAGCAAACTATGGCTACACCTTC.

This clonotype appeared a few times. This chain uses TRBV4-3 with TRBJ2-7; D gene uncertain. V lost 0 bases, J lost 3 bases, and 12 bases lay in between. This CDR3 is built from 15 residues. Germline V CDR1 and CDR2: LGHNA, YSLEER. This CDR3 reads CASSQDRAAYYEQYF. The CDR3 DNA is TGCGCCAGCAGCCAAGATCGGGCAGCCTACTACGAGCAGTACTTC.

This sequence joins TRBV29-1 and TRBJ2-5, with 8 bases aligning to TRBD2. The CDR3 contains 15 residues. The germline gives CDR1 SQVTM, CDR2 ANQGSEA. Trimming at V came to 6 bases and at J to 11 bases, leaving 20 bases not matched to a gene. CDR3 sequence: CSVVVAGKAYNEQYF. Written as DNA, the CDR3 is TGCAGCGTGGTGGTAGCGGGAAAGGCCTACAATGAGCAGTACTTC.

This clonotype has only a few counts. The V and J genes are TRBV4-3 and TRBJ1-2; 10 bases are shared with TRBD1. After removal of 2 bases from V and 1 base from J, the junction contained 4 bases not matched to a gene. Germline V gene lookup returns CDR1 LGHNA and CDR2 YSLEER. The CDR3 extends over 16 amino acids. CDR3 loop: CASSQRDRGDNYGYTF. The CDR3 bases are TGCGCCAGCAGCCAAAGGGACAGGGGCGATAACTATGGCTACACCTTC.

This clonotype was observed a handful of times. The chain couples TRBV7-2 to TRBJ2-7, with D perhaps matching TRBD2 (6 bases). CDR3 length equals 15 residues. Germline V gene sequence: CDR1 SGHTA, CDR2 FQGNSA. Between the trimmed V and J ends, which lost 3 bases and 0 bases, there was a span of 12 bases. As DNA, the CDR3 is TGTGCCAGCAGCTTGCCTCAGGACTACTCCTACGAGCAGTACTTC. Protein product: CASSLPQDYSYEQYF.

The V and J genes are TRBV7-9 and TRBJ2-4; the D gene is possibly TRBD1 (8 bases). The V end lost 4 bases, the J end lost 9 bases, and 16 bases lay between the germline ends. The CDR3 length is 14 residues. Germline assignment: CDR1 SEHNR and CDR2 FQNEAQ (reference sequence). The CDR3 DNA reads TGTGCCAGCAGCTCCGGACAGGGAGGGATCATTCAGTACTTC. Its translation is CASSSGQGGIIQYF.

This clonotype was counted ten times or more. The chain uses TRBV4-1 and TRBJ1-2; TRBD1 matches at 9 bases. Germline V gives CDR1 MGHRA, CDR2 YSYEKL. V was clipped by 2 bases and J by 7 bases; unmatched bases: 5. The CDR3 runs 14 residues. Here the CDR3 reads CASSQQGQGFGYTF. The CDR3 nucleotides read TGCGCCAGCAGCCAACAGGGACAGGGATTTGGCTACACCTTC.

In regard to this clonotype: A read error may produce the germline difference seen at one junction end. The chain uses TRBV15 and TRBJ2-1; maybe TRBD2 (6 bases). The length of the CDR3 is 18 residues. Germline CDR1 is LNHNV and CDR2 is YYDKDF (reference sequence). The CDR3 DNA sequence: TGTGCCACCAGCAGAGGGATAATGGCGGGGAGCTCCTATAATGAGCAGTTCTTC. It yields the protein CATSRGIMAGSSYNEQFF.

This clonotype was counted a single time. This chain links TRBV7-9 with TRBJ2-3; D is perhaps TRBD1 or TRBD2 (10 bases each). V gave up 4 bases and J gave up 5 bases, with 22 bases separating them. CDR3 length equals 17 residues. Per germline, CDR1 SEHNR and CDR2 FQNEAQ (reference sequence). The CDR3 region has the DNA TGTGCCAGCAGCTCTCGGACTAGCGGACAGGGGGTAGATACGCAGTATTTT. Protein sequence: CASSSRTSGQGVDTQYF.

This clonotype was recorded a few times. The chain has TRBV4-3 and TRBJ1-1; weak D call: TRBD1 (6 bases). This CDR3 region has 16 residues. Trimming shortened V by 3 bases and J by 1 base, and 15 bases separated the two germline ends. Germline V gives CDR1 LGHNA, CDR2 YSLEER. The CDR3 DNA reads TGCGCCAGCAGCCAGGGGGTTGGGGGCGAGAACACTGAAGCTTTCTTT. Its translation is CASSQGVGGENTEAFF.

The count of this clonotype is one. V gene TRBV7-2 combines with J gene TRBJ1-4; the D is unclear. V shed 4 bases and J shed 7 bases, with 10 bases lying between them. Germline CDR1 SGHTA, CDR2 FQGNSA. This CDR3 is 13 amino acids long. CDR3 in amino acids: CASSWAPSEKLFF. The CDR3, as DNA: TGTGCCAGCAGCTGGGCGCCAAGTGAAAAACTGTTTTTT.

The CDR3 DNA follows: TGCAGTGCTAGAGAGTGGACGGTGAACACTGAAGCTTTCTTT. This encodes CSAREWTVNTEAFF. This sequence joins TRBV20-1 and TRBJ1-1; D remains unclear. With 0 bases removed from V and 0 bases from J, the gap between germline ends came to 8 bases. The CDR3 has 14 amino acids. CDR1 DFQATT and CDR2 SNEGSKA come from the germline V gene (reference sequence).

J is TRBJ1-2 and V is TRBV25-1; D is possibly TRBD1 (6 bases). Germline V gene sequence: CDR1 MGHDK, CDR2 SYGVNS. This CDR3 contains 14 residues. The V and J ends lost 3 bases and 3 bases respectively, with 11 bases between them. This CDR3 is CASSEPGDYYGYTF. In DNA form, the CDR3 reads TGTGCCAGCAGTGAGCCAGGGGACTACTATGGCTACACCTTC.

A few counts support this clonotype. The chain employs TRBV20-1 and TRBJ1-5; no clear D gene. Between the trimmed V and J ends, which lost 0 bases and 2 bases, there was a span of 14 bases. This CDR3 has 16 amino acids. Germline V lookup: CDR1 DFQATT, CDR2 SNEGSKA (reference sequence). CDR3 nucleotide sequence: TGCAGTGCTAGAGATCCCCCCGTGGGTGGCAATCAGCCCCAGCATTTT. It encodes CSARDPPVGGNQPQHF.

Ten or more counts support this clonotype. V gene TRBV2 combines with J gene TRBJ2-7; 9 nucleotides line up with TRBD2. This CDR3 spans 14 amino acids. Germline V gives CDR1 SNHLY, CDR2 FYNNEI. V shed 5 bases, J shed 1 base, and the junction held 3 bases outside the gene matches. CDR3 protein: CASSRSGGSYEQYF. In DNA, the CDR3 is TGTGCCAGCAGTCGGAGCGGGGGGTCCTACGAGCAGTACTTC.

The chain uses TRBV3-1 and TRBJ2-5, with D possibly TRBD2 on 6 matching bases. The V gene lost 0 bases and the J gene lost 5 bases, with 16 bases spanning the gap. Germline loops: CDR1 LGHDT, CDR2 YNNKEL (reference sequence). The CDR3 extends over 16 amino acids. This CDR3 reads CASSQDSISGWETQYF. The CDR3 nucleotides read TGTGCCAGCAGCCAAGATTCCATTAGCGGCTGGGAGACCCAGTACTTC.

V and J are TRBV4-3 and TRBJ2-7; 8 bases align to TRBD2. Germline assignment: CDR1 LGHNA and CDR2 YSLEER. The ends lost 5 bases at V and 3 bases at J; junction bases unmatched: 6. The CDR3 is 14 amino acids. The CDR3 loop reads CASSTQRGSYEQYF. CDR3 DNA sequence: TGCGCCAGCAGCACCCAGCGGGGGAGCTACGAGCAGTACTTC.